These 15 T cell receptor beta chains came from one sample sequenced in a study of blood T cell repertoires in COVID-19. This table comes from immunoSEQ multiplex PCR, and its TCRdb copy is limited to in-frame clones, with some not included. The profile shows approximately 280,000 clones, about nine tenths of them singletons. Sample: peripheral blood. Receptor source: a woman younger than 45 with COVID-19, enrolled during active disease.

V is TRBV6-5 and J is TRBJ2-1, with 7 nucleotides matching TRBD1. The CDR3 is 13 amino acids. CDR1 and CDR2 (germline): MNHEY, SVGAGI. V trimming: 8 bases; J trimming: 7 bases; junction bases outside the gene matches: 8. The CDR3 is CASRDSHDNEQFF. The CDR3 DNA reads TGTGCCAGCCGGGACAGTCATGATAATGAGCAGTTCTTC.

V usage is TRBV9 and J usage is TRBJ1-2, with a possible D match to TRBD1 (5 bases). CDR3 length: 14 residues. From germline, CDR1 is SGDLS and CDR2 YYNGEE. Trimming cost V 5 bases and J 8 bases, with 19 bases left between them. The CDR3 sequence: CASSQLGGAVGYTF. In DNA, the CDR3 is TGTGCCAGCAGTCAGCTGGGAGGGGCAGTAGGCTACACCTTC.

This rearrangement joins TRBV15 to TRBJ1-5; TRBD1 might be the D (6 bases). Per germline, CDR1 LNHNV and CDR2 YYDKDF (reference sequence). There are 12 residues in the CDR3. The V gene lost 6 bases and the J gene lost 4 bases, with 7 bases spanning the gap. The CDR3 spells CATRTGNQPQHF. CDR3 nucleotides: TGTGCCACCAGGACAGGTAATCAGCCCCAGCATTTT.

V usage is TRBV28 and J usage is TRBJ1-3; 9 bases fit TRBD1. V was clipped by 4 bases and J by 3 bases; unmatched bases: 4. Germline CDR1 is MDHEN and CDR2 is SYDVKM. This CDR3 has 15 amino acids. Written as DNA, the CDR3 is TGTGCCAGCAGTTCCTCGGGACAGGGTGGAAACACCATATATTTT. As protein: CASSSSGQGGNTIYF. The full variable domain, in which reference TRBV28 and TRBJ1-3 provide the parts outside the CDR3, is DVKVTQSSRYLVKRTGEKVFLECVQDMDHENMFWYRQDPGLGLRLIYFSYDVKMKEKGDIPEGYSVSREKKERFSLILESASTNQTSMYLCASSSSGQGGNTIYFGEGSWLTVV.

The chain links TRBV27 to TRBJ1-1; a weak D match, TRBD1 (5 bases). V was clipped by 8 bases and J by 4 bases, with 14 bases between them. CDR1 is MNHEY and CDR2 is SMNVEV in the germline V gene (reference sequence). This CDR3 has 13 residues. In nucleotides, the CDR3 is TGTGCCAGCTCCCTCCGGGGGGGCACTGAAGCTTTCTTT. Its protein is CASSLRGGTEAFF.

The chain has TRBV7-9 and TRBJ1-1, with 7 bases lining up with TRBD1. Germline V CDR1 and CDR2: SEHNR, FQNEAQ (reference sequence). The CDR3 totals 14 residues. The ends lost 6 bases at V and 4 bases at J; junction bases unmatched: 8. As DNA, the CDR3 is TGTGCCAGCAGTAGTACAGGGGAAGGCACTGAAGCTTTCTTT. Translation: CASSSTGEGTEAFF.

This clone appeared a few times. The chain combines TRBV20-1 with TRBJ1-1, with D unclear. Trimming removed 4 bases from V and 2 bases from J, with 5 bases in between. The germline V gene has CDR1 DFQATT and CDR2 SNEGSKA (reference sequence). This CDR3 has 11 amino acids. The CDR3 sequence: CSAKANTEAFF. DNA for the CDR3: TGCAGTGCTAAAGCCAACACTGAAGCTTTCTTT.

The V call is TRBV6-4, the J call TRBJ2-1, with TRBD2 identical over 14 bases. Germline V gene data show CDR1 as MRHNA and CDR2 as SNTAGT. J gave up 9 bases and V 6 bases, and 4 bases lay outside the gene matches. There are 14 residues in the CDR3. The CDR3 sequence: CASRGLAGVGEQFF. CDR3 DNA: TGTGCCAGCAGGGGACTAGCGGGAGTCGGTGAGCAGTTCTTC.

This clone was seen a few times. CDR3 amino acids: CASSLVGLGSLKQTYEQYF. The CDR3 nucleotides read TGTGCCAGCAGTTTAGTAGGACTCGGGTCCCTTAAACAAACCTACGAGCAGTACTTC. J is TRBJ2-7 and V is TRBV28; the D gene is possibly TRBD2 (5 bases). The CDR3 totals 19 residues. The ends were cut back, 2 bases at V and 2 bases at J, with 25 bases in the middle. Germline V lookup: CDR1 MDHEN, CDR2 SYDVKM.

V is TRBV4-2 and J is TRBJ1-4; D gene ambiguous. Germline lookup yields CDR1 LGHNA and CDR2 YNFKEQ. The CDR3 is made up of 15 amino acids. V lost 0 bases and J lost 0, with 5 bases in between. CDR3 residues: CASSQDLATNEKLFF. The CDR3 nucleotides are TGTGCCAGCAGCCAAGATCTAGCAACTAATGAAAAACTGTTTTTT.

The genes are TRBV12-3 or TRBV12-4 and TRBJ1-2; D uncertain. The V and J ends lost 7 bases and 7 bases respectively, with 16 bases between them. This CDR3 has 13 residues. The CDR3 sequence: CASNFGLVGGYTF. Written as DNA, the CDR3 is TGTGCCAGCAACTTCGGGTTGGTAGGTGGCTACACCTTC.

The chain joins TRBV3-1 (or the pseudogene TRBV3-2) to TRBJ1-4; tentative D call: TRBD1 (6 bases). In germline, CDR1 is LGHDT, CDR2 YNNKEL (reference sequence). The V and J ends lost 4 bases and 8 bases respectively, with 14 bases between them. This CDR3 has 14 amino acids. DNA for the CDR3: TGTGCCAGCAGCCGGGGGCAGGGGAGCGAAAAACTGTTTTTT. Its protein product is CASSRGQGSEKLFF.

This sequence joins TRBV27 and TRBJ1-4; unclear D gene. The CDR3 has 14 amino acids. Germline V lookup: CDR1 MNHEY, CDR2 SMNVEV (reference sequence). Trimming took off 2 bases at V and 6 bases at J, with 10 bases between the two ends. For the CDR3, the DNA is TGTGCCAGCAGTTTAGGTCCGGGGTATGAAAAACTGTTTTTT. Translated: CASSLGPGYEKLFF.

The chain carries TRBV10-3 and TRBJ2-2, with 11 bases lining up with TRBD2. Germline trimming cut 6 bases from V and 1 base from J; bases unmatched to any gene: 1. Germline CDR1 ENHRY, CDR2 SYGVKD. The CDR3 contains 15 residues. For the CDR3, the DNA is TGTGCCATCAGAGGGACTAGCGGGAACACCGGGGAGCTGTTTTTT. It is translated as CAIRGTSGNTGELFF.

This rearrangement joins TRBV11-2 to TRBJ2-2; D perhaps matches TRBD1 (6 bases). Germline V gives CDR1 SGHAT, CDR2 FQNNGV. Trimming pared 0 bases from V and 4 bases from J, leaving 9 bases between. The CDR3 consists of 15 residues. The CDR3 is CASSLEGALTGELFF. CDR3 nucleotides: TGTGCCAGCAGCTTAGAGGGGGCGCTCACCGGGGAGCTGTTTTTT.